This T cell receptor (beta chain) emerged from a study of OX40 agonist ivuxolimab in advanced cancers. Overall study: Hepatocellular carcinoma, melanoma, renal cell or head and neck cancer occurred in dose-escalation patients. The dose-escalation cohort was around 83% male, with a mean age of around 54 years, ranging about 23 to 90. One patient with hepatocellular carcinoma and two with cutaneous melanoma, three in all, had partial responses. The study, taken as a whole, reports: Among the nonresponders, some also had low normalized T-cell clonal expansion.

The assay was immunoSEQ multiplex PCR, and TCRdb's table has in-frame clones only and misses some. Among tens of thousands of clones, 91% were seen once, and the ten largest hold approximately 5.2%. The CDR3 consists of 17 residues. V lost 4 bases to trimming and J lost 1 base, with 19 bases between them. Germline-derived CDR1 and CDR2 are ENHRY and SYGVKD. Note on this clone: The antigen is undetermined.

The material was CD4+ or CD8+ T cells sorted from blood, obtained in a trial of the OX40 agonist ivuxolimab. The rearrangement uses TRBV10-3 and TRBJ1-1, with D possibly matching TRBD1 (6 bases). This TCR was sampled from an adult with an advanced solid tumor such as melanoma, head and neck, liver or kidney cancer. The CDR3 coding sequence is TGTGCCATCAGTGGACATCAAACAGGGCCCGGGAACACTGAAGCTTTCTTT. Encoded protein: CAISGHQTGPGNTEAFF.